Each of the 29 T cell receptor beta chains below was sequenced from the same sample in a study of T cells in Graves' hyperthyroidism and ophthalmopathy. RNA transcripts gave rise to amplified TCR beta CDR3 regions. The TCR CDR3 was amplified in a first-round RT-PCR using the HTBI primer set. From the multiplex PCR reads, TCRdb called clonotypes with MiXCR, one entry per CDR3 protein. The sample holds around 700,000 distinct CDR3 sequences, over 35% seen once. Sequenced input: blood. Receptor source: a woman in her thirties or forties with Graves' hyperthyroidism.

The chain carries TRBV4-1 and TRBJ1-1; tentatively, D is TRBD1 (5 bases). The germline gives CDR1 MGHRA, CDR2 YSYEKL. The CDR3 covers 14 residues. V lost 3 bases, J lost 4 bases, and 12 bases lay in between. CDR3 in amino acids: CASSHNTGPTEAFF. CDR3 nucleotide sequence: TGCGCCAGCAGCCATAATACGGGACCCACTGAAGCTTTCTTT.

The chain uses TRBV6-2 or TRBV6-3 and TRBJ1-4; D call uncertain. The CDR3 runs 15 residues. CDR1 is MNHEY, CDR2 SVGEGT, per germline. V shed 6 bases and J shed 4 bases, with 15 bases lying between them. For the CDR3, the DNA is TGTGCCAGCAGGATTGAAGGACGGCTTAATGAAAAACTGTTTTTT. The encoded protein is CASRIEGRLNEKLFF.

The CDR3 spells CASSQSAGNQPQHF. CDR3 DNA: TGCGCCAGCAGCCAATCAGCAGGAAATCAGCCCCAGCATTTT. The V and J genes are TRBV4-3 and TRBJ1-5; D not certain. The CDR3 totals 14 residues. The germline CDR1 and CDR2 sequences are LGHNA and YSLEER. Trimming pared 2 bases from V and 4 bases from J, leaving 9 bases between.

This rearrangement joins TRBV29-1 to TRBJ1-2, with TRBD1 matching over 9 bases. The CDR3 has 15 amino acids. Germline trimming cut 1 base from V and 3 bases from J; bases unmatched to any gene: 6. The germline V gene has CDR1 SQVTM and CDR2 ANQGSEA. The CDR3 loop reads CSVEVGGQGDYGYTF. DNA of the CDR3: TGCAGCGTTGAAGTCGGGGGACAGGGCGACTATGGCTACACCTTC.

This clonotype occurred many times. The chain couples TRBV20-1 to TRBJ2-7; TRBD1 might be the D (6 bases). The V gene lost 4 bases and the J gene lost 3 bases, with 10 bases spanning the gap. The CDR3 contains 12 residues. Germline CDR1 is DFQATT and CDR2 is SNEGSKA (reference sequence). CDR3 bases: TGCAGTGCTACCGACAGGTACTACGAGCAGTACTTC. Encoded protein: CSATDRYYEQYF.

This clonotype has just a few counts. V usage is TRBV20-1 and J usage is TRBJ1-5; 7 bases agree with TRBD1. J lost 7 bases, V lost 4 bases, and 7 bases had no gene match. CDR1 is DFQATT and CDR2 is SNEGSKA in the germline V gene (reference sequence). The CDR3 loop spans 13 amino acids. The CDR3 sequence: CSAIDRAGQPQHF. The CDR3 DNA is TGCAGTGCTATAGACAGGGCGGGCCAGCCCCAGCATTTT.

This chain links TRBV6-1 with TRBJ1-1, with TRBD1 as a possible D gene (5 bases). The CDR3 extends over 15 amino acids. The germline V gene encodes CDR1 MNHNS and CDR2 SASEGT. Trimming stripped 5 bases from V and 0 bases from J, with 13 bases between. The CDR3 bases are TGTGCCAGCAGTCCCCGGGGCAGGGTGAACACTGAAGCTTTCTTT. It is translated as CASSPRGRVNTEAFF.

This clonotype was seen many times. The chain couples TRBV7-9 to TRBJ1-2; 10 positions match TRBD1. V lost 5 bases, J lost 1 base, and 4 bases stayed unmatched. Looked up from germline, CDR1 is SEHNR and CDR2 is FQNEAQ (reference sequence). The CDR3 loop spans 15 amino acids. The CDR3 DNA is TGTGCCAGCAGCACCGGACAGGGGGGTAACTATGGCTACACCTTC. Amino acid sequence: CASSTGQGGNYGYTF.

This clonotype was seen many times. This chain uses TRBV12-3 or TRBV12-4 with TRBJ1-1; D remains unclear. This CDR3 region has 11 residues. V gave up 6 bases and J gave up 5 bases, with 7 bases separating them. DNA for the CDR3: TGTGCCAGCAGCCCCAGGACTGAAGCTTTCTTT. It encodes CASSPRTEAFF.

Regarding this clonotype: This may arise from a read error, as a much more abundant clone is one base away. This sequence joins TRBV7-9 and TRBJ1-6; TRBD1 is a possible D gene (5 bases). The germline V gene encodes CDR1 SEHNR and CDR2 FQNEAQ (reference sequence). The CDR3 covers 13 residues. V dropped 5 bases and J dropped 9 bases, with 11 bases sitting between them. The CDR3, as DNA: TGTGCCAGCAGCAAAGGGGATAGTTCACCCCTCCACTTT. Translating gives CASSKGDSSPLHF.

This clonotype was recorded at least ten times. V and J are TRBV24-1 and TRBJ2-6, with 10 bases aligning to TRBD2. Germline-derived CDR1 and CDR2 are KGHDR and SFDVKD. V lost 10 bases, J lost 2 bases, and 4 bases stayed unmatched. The CDR3 is 15 residues long. In DNA, the CDR3 is TGTGCCACAGGAAGCGGGAGGGCTGGGGCCAACGTCCTGACTTTC. Its translation: CATGSGRAGANVLTF.

This clonotype appeared many times. This CDR3 is CAITAPRCLWDQPQHF. In DNA, the CDR3 is TGTGCCATCACAGCACCCCGGTGTCTATGGGATCAGCCCCAGCATTTT. The V and J genes are TRBV10-3 and TRBJ1-5; D is ambiguous. Per germline, CDR1 ENHRY and CDR2 SYGVKD. V lost 7 bases, J lost 5 bases, and 21 bases lay in between. CDR3 length: 16 amino acids.

This clonotype has a count of ten or more. V gene TRBV9 combines with J gene TRBJ2-6, with D possibly matching TRBD2 (6 bases). Germline CDR1 is SGDLS and CDR2 is YYNGEE. The V and J ends lost 4 bases and 12 bases respectively, with 20 bases between them. This CDR3 region has 15 residues. The CDR3 here is CASSPTGLRLGVLTF. As DNA, the CDR3 is TGTGCCAGCAGCCCAACGGGACTTCGCCTCGGCGTCCTGACTTTC.

In this sample, this clonotype turned up many times. CDR3 sequence (DNA): TGTGCCAGCGAAAGGGGACATGAAGCTTTCTTT. Translated, it gives CASERGHEAFF. The chain couples TRBV3-1 to TRBJ1-1, with a tentative D call TRBD1 (6 bases). V was trimmed by 8 bases and J by 7 bases, leaving 11 bases between them. CDR1 LGHDT and CDR2 YNNKEL come from the germline V gene (reference sequence). The CDR3 runs 11 residues.

The chain couples TRBV5-1 to TRBJ1-1; D might be TRBD1 (5 bases). The CDR3 is 15 residues long. CDR1 and CDR2 (germline): SGHRS, YFSETQ. V was trimmed by 2 bases and J by 9 bases, leaving 20 bases between them. CDR3 coding DNA: TGCGCCAGCAGCTTATTCCCAGGGAATTTCGCTAAAGCTTTCTTT. Protein product: CASSLFPGNFAKAFF.

J is TRBJ1-1 and V is TRBV29-1, with 9 nucleotides matching TRBD1. V shed 7 bases and J 10 bases; nucleotides not matched to a gene: 13. CDR3 length equals 13 residues. Germline V gene data show CDR1 as SQVTM and CDR2 as ANQGSEA. DNA for the CDR3: TGCAGCGATGACGAACAGGGGGCAGAGGGAGCTTTCTTT. This gives the protein CSDDEQGAEGAFF.

Details on this clonotype: Because the CDR3 is missing its conserved closing phenylalanine or tryptophan, this is likely a read error. It is unclear where the CDR3 begins or ends on the DNA, so no DNA is shown, and the CDR3 is as TCRdb lists it. This chain connects TRBV5-1 to TRBJ2-6. From its first to its last residue, the CDR3 has 8 amino acids. Germline V lookup: CDR1 SGHRS, CDR2 YFSETQ. CDR3 region: CASSSGTS.

V usage is TRBV6-1 and J usage is TRBJ2-2; 7 bases match TRBD1. Trimming removed 7 bases from V and 4 bases from J; junction bases left unmatched: 6. Germline values: CDR1 MNHNS, CDR2 SASEGT. This CDR3 is 14 amino acids long. CDR3 DNA sequence: TGTGCCAGCAATCCAACAGGGGTCACCGGGGAGCTGTTTTTT. It codes for CASNPTGVTGELFF.

This clonotype has more than one count but fewer than ten. V gene TRBV6-5 combines with J gene TRBJ1-2; D uncertain. V was clipped by 6 bases and J by 2 bases, with 13 bases between them. The CDR3 sequence is 14 residues long. Germline assignment: CDR1 MNHEY and CDR2 SVGAGI. CDR3 region: CASSYIPRNYGYTF. Here the CDR3 DNA reads TGTGCCAGCAGCTATATCCCCAGAAACTATGGCTACACCTTC.

This clonotype has at least ten counts. The J gene is TRBJ1-1, the V gene TRBV29-1, with unresolved D. The CDR3 covers 12 residues. Germline V gives CDR1 SQVTM, CDR2 ANQGSEA. Between the trimmed V and J ends, which lost 7 bases and 1 base, there was a span of 10 bases. The CDR3 reads CSGNGGNTEAFF. DNA for the CDR3: TGCAGCGGGAACGGTGGGAACACTGAAGCTTTCTTT.

This sequence joins TRBV6-1 and TRBJ1-1; 8 bases are a match to TRBD1. Germline V gives CDR1 MNHNS, CDR2 SASEGT. The CDR3 is 13 residues long. Trimming at V came to 4 bases and at J to 7 bases, leaving 5 bases not matched to a gene. This CDR3 reads CASSGTGSYEAFF. CDR3 sequence (DNA): TGTGCCAGCAGTGGGACAGGGTCCTATGAAGCTTTCTTT.

This chain uses TRBV20-1 with TRBJ2-7, with 8 bases lining up with TRBD1. The CDR3 extends over 14 amino acids. The V gene's germline CDR1 is DFQATT and CDR2 SNEGSKA (reference sequence). V lost 0 bases, J lost 7 bases, and 8 bases stayed unmatched. This CDR3 is CSARDDRQGNEQYF. The CDR3 coding sequence is TGCAGTGCTAGAGACGACCGACAGGGGAATGAGCAGTACTTC.

This clonotype was picked up a small number of times. This chain links TRBV5-4 with TRBJ1-1, with a weak D call TRBD1 (6 bases). The CDR3 sequence is 16 residues long. CDR1 and CDR2 (germline): SGHNT, YYREEE (reference sequence). The germline V and J ends were trimmed by 0 bases and 2 bases, with 14 bases remaining between them. CDR3 loop: CASSLDREVSNTEAFF. The CDR3 nucleotides read TGTGCCAGCAGCTTGGACAGGGAGGTTAGTAACACTGAAGCTTTCTTT.

A word on this clonotype: A read error may be the cause here, since a much bigger clone is one base away. The chain employs TRBV5-1 and TRBJ1-1, with D perhaps matching TRBD1 (5 bases). The CDR3 has 15 amino acids. Germline V lookup: CDR1 SGHRS, CDR2 YFSETQ. The CDR3 DNA reads TGCGTCAGCAGCTGGACGGCCCAAAGGGGCACTGAAGCTTTCTTT. This sequence encodes CVSSWTAQRGTEAFF.

In its sample, this clonotype was seen many times. The chain couples TRBV7-6 to TRBJ2-7; D is perhaps TRBD1 or TRBD2 (6 bases each). The CDR3 runs 14 residues. Germline-derived CDR1 and CDR2 are SGHVS and FNYEAQ. Trimming took off 1 base at V and 2 bases at J, with 9 bases between the two ends. CDR3 bases: TGTGCCAGCAGCTTAGGGGGGGCTGCCTACGAGCAGTACTTC. Its translation: CASSLGGAAYEQYF. The variable domain in full, completed from reference TRBV7-6 and TRBJ2-7, reads GAGVSQSPRYKVTKRGQDVALRCDPISGHVSLYWYRQALGQGPEFLTYFNYEAQQDKSGLPNDRFSAERPEGSISTLTIQRTEQRDSAMYRCASSLGGAAYEQYFGPGTRLTVT.

This clonotype was detected a few times. This chain joins TRBV12-3 or TRBV12-4 and TRBJ2-7; D gene uncertain. The CDR3 loop spans 15 amino acids. The ends were cut back, 5 bases at V and 3 bases at J, with 17 bases in the middle. The CDR3 DNA reads TGTGCCAGCAGTCCTCCCCGGGCGACGGGCTACGAGCAGTACTTC. Residues: CASSPPRATGYEQYF.

The gene calls are TRBV24-1 and TRBJ2-5, with TRBD2 matching over 13 bases. J gave up 1 base and V 3 bases, and 7 bases lay outside the gene matches. Germline V gene data show CDR1 as KGHDR and CDR2 as SFDVKD. This CDR3 has 18 amino acids. CDR3 coding DNA: TGTGCCACCAGTGATCCAAGACTAGCGGGAGGCCTCCAAGAGACCCAGTACTTC. This encodes CATSDPRLAGGLQETQYF.

The count of this clonotype is one. A read error may be the cause here, since a much bigger clone is one base away. Lacking the conserved final phenylalanine or tryptophan, this CDR3 likely reflects a read error. The chain carries TRBV12-3 or TRBV12-4 and TRBJ1-1; possible D gene TRBD1, 5 bases. The V and J ends lost 3 bases and 1 base respectively, with 9 bases between them. This CDR3 has 14 residues. CDR3 nucleotides: TGTGCCAGCAGTTTCCTTGGACAGAACACTGAAGCTTTCTCT. This translates into CASSFLGQNTEAFS.

Turning to this clonotype: It may be a read error: a sequence one base away is much more abundant. Lacking the conserved final phenylalanine or tryptophan, this CDR3 likely reflects a read error. The chain carries TRBV6-5 and TRBJ1-2, with 8 positions matching TRBD1. V lost 0 bases and J lost 6; bases outside the gene matches: 6. Germline loops: CDR1 MNHEY, CDR2 SVGAGI. This CDR3 spans 15 amino acids. The chain's CDR3 is CASSYSNPDRDGYTL. In DNA, the CDR3 is TGTGCCAGCAGTTACTCGAACCCGGACAGGGATGGCTACACCCTC.